This T cell receptor beta chain was captured in a study of blood T cell repertoires in COVID-19 (dated by TCRdb to about 2020). In terms of the full investigation: Samples covering the acute and convalescent phases of COVID-19 were provided by collaborators in the United States, Italy and Spain. The material from the prospective study consisted of cDNA or gDNA derived from T cells, B-cell-depleted T cells, or PBMCs. Deeply sampled blood TCRbeta repertoires from subjects exposed to, actively infected with, or recovered from COVID-19 were included in the dataset. The repertoires were made available in a free public database intended to serve as a resource for research on the immune response to SARS-CoV-2. Samples were obtained from the ongoing ImmuneRACE study (first 160 participants) and from about 1,300 subjects provided by 6 global collaborators. A de-identified subject ID, COVID-19 status, age in years and sex were almost always included in the sample metadata. HLA class I and class II types, where available, came from metadata supplied by the sample provider rather than from assay-based typing.

From its cysteine to its phenylalanine, the CDR3 spans 16 amino acids. The CDR3 DNA has 48 bases and is translated from base 1. The germline V gene (reference sequence) sets CDR1 to MNHEY and CDR2 to SMNVEV. Compared with germline, V lacks 6 bases and J lacks 5 bases; bases without a gene match: 10. The investigation overall reported the following: How much clinical and demographic metadata was included differed by source and by participant, and the metadata was provided uncurated.

TCRbeta CDR3 regions were amplified from genomic DNA using the immunoSEQ Assay, a bias-controlled multiplex PCR. Processing in the source paper ran as follows. The number of nucleated cells in each sample was estimated from the amplification of reference gene primers within the assay. Sequence reads were collapsed and filtered to measure the absolute abundance of every unique TCRbeta CDR3 rearrangement. For each sample, productive Simpson clonality was calculated as the square root of Simpson's diversity index across productive rearrangements. Drawn from immuneACCESS, this table holds only the in-frame rearrangements with V and J called that TCRdb kept. Clones are partly lost; checked studies trace under half to an unresolved V gene and leave the rest unexplained. The DNA gave D and trimming, while V, J and clone size come from that table. The sample data list roughly 200,000 clones, and 83% of these were observed just once. Of the sample, about 9% is held by the ten largest clones.

Details on this clone: The antigen it recognizes is unknown. Base qualities were left out, and no much larger clone turns up one base away.

The collaborating institutions used their own protocols to collect whole blood in K2EDTA tubes. For TCRbeta analysis, collaborator samples were shipped as frozen whole blood, as isolated PBMCs, or as DNA extracted from either sample type. Input material: peripheral blood. The chain was built from TRBV27 and TRBJ1-5; 10 central bases correspond to TRBD1. This sequence originates from a man in his forties with active or convalescent COVID-19. The DNA sequence is as follows: TGTGCCAGCAGAGAATCCGGGACAGGGGTGTATCAGCCCCAGCATTTT. This codes for CASRESGTGVYQPQHF.